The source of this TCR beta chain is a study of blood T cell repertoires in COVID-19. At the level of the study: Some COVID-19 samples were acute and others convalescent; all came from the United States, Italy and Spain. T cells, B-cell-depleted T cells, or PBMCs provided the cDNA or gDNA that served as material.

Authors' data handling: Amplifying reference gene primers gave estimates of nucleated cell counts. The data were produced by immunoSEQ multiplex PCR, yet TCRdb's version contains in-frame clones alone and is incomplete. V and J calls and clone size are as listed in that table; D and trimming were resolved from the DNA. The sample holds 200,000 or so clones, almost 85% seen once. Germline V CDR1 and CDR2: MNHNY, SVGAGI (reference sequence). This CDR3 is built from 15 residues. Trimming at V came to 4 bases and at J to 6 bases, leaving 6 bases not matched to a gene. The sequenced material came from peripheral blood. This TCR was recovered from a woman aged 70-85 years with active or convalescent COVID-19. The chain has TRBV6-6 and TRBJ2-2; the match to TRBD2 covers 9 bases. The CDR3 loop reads CASSSAGGPAGELFF. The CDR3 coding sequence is TGTGCCAGCAGTTCGGCGGGAGGGCCCGCCGGGGAGCTGTTTTTT.